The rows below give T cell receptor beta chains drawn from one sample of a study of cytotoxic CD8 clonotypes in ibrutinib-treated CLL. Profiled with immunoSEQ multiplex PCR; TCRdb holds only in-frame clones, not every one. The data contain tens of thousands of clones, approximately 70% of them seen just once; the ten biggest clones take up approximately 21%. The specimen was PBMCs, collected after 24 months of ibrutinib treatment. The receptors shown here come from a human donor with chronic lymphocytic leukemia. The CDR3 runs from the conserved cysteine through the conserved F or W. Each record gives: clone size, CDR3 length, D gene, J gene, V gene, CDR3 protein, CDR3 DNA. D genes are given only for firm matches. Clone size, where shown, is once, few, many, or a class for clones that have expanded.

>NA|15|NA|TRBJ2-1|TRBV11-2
CASSLNGRDYNEQFF
TGTGCCAGCAGCTTAAACGGGAGAGACTACAATGAGCAGTTCTTC
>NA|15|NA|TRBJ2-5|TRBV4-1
CASSLVYGVRETQYF
TGCGCCAGCAGCCTAGTCTACGGGGTAAGAGAGACCCAGTACTTC
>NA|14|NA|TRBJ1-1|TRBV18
CASSPRTDYTEAFF
TGTGCCAGCTCCCCAAGAACAGACTACACTGAAGCTTTCTTT
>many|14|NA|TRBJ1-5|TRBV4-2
CASSRGQLNQPQHF
TGTGCCAGCAGCCGAGGACAGCTCAATCAGCCCCAGCATTTT
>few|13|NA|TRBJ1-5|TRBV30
CAWSSQGPTPQHF
TGTGCCTGGAGTTCTCAGGGGCCCACACCCCAGCATTTT
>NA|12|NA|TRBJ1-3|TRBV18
CASSPAGNTIYF
TGTGCCAGCTCACCGGCTGGAAACACCATATATTTT
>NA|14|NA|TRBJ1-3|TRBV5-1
CASSPLASGNTIYF
TGCGCCAGCAGCCCCTTAGCCTCTGGAAACACCATATATTTT
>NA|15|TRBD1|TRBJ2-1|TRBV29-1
CSVVPFRTGFNEQFF
TGCAGCGTTGTCCCCTTCCGGACAGGTTTCAATGAGCAGTTCTTC
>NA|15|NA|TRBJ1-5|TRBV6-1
CASSEGGHQNQPQHF
TGTGCCAGCAGTGAGGGGGGACACCAAAATCAGCCCCAGCATTTT
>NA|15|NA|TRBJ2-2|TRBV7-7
CASSLKAAPAGELFF
TGTGCCAGCAGCCTAAAGGCCGCCCCCGCCGGGGAGCTGTTTTTT
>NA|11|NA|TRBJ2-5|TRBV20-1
CSANRAETQYF
TGCAGTGCTAACAGGGCAGAGACCCAGTACTTC
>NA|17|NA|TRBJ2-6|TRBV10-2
CASSELTGPSGANVLTF
TGCGCCAGCAGTGAGTTGACAGGACCCTCTGGGGCCAACGTCCTGACTTTC
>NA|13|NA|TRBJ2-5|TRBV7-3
CASSLSSLETQYF
TGTGCCAGCAGCTTAAGTAGTTTGGAGACCCAGTACTTC
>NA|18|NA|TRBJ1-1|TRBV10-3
CAIRSRDGTVGTGTEAFF
TGTGCCATCAGGTCTAGGGACGGTACGGTAGGGACGGGCACTGAAGCTTTCTTT
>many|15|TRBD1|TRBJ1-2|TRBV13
CASSSPGQGALGYTF
TGTGCCAGCAGCTCTCCGGGACAGGGGGCATTAGGCTACACCTTC
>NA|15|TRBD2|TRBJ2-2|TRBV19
CASSIAGRGTGELFF
TGTGCCAGTAGTATAGCGGGGAGGGGCACCGGGGAGCTGTTTTTT
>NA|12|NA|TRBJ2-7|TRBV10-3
CASTQGIYEQYF
TGTGCCAGCACCCAGGGGATCTACGAGCAGTACTTC
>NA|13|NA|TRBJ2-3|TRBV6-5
CASSRDDTDTQYF
TGTGCCAGCAGCCGGGACGACACAGATACGCAGTATTTT
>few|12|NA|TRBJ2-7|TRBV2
CASSLTPFEQYF
TGTGCCAGCAGTCTGACCCCGTTCGAGCAGTACTTC
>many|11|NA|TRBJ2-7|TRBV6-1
CAAGRSYEQYF
TGTGCCGCGGGCAGATCCTACGAGCAGTACTTC
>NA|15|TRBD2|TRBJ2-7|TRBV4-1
CASSQGLASTYEQYF
TGCGCCAGCAGCCAAGGACTAGCGAGTACCTACGAGCAGTACTTC
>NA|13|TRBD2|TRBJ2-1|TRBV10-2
CASRSGLAVEQFF
TGCGCCAGCAGATCCGGACTAGCAGTTGAGCAGTTCTTC
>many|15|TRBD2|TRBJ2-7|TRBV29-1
CSVLGTSGKGYEQYF
TGCAGCGTCCTCGGGACTAGCGGGAAGGGCTACGAGCAGTACTTC
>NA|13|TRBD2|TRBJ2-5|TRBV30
CAASSGRGGTQYF
TGTGCCGCCTCTAGCGGGAGGGGGGGGACCCAGTACTTC
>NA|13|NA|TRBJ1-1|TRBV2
CAIPERAGTEAFF
TGTGCCATCCCTGAAAGGGCTGGCACTGAAGCTTTCTTT
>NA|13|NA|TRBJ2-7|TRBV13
CASSSPMAYEQYF
TGTGCCAGCAGCTCTCCTATGGCCTACGAGCAGTACTTC
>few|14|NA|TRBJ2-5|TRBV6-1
CASSEWGQQETQYF
TGTGCCAGCAGTGAATGGGGCCAACAAGAGACCCAGTACTTC
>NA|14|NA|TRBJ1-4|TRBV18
CASSPPGAHEKLFF
TGTGCCAGCTCACCACCGGGGGCCCATGAAAAACTGTTTTTT
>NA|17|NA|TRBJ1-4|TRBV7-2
CASSKAWDGPQWEKLFF
TGTGCCAGCAGCAAAGCCTGGGACGGCCCCCAATGGGAAAAACTGTTTTTT
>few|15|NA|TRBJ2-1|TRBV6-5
CASSYSGPPYNEQFF
TGTGCCAGCAGTTACTCGGGTCCCCCCTACAATGAGCAGTTCTTC
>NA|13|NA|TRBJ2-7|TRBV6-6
CASSLTGSYEQYF
TGTGCCAGCAGTCTGACCGGGAGCTACGAGCAGTACTTC
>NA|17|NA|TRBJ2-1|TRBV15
CATSRPHRRGNYNEQFF
TGTGCCACCAGCAGACCCCACAGGAGGGGGAACTACAATGAGCAGTTCTTC
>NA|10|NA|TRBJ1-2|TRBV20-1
CSAVTYGYTF
TGCAGTGCTGTGACCTATGGCTACACCTTC
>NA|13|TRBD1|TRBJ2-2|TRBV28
CASSPGGWRELFF
TGTGCCAGCAGTCCAGGGGGCTGGCGGGAGCTGTTTTTT
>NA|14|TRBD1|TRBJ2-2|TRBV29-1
CSIRQGTNTGELFF
TGCAGCATACGACAGGGGACGAACACCGGGGAGCTGTTTTTT
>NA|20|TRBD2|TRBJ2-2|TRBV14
CASSQDRRAGALANTGELFF
TGTGCCAGCAGCCAAGATCGGCGAGCGGGGGCCCTCGCGAACACCGGGGAGCTGTTTTTT
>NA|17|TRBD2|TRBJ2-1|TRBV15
CATSRARGLAGVAEQFF
TGTGCCACCAGCAGAGCTAGAGGACTAGCGGGAGTGGCTGAGCAGTTCTTC
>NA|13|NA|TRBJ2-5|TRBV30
CAWSVALQETQYF
TGTGCCTGGAGTGTCGCGCTCCAAGAGACCCAGTACTTC
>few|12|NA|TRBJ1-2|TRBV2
CASKRGERGYTF
TGTGCCAGCAAACGTGGTGAAAGGGGCTACACCTTC
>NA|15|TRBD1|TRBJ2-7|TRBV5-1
CASSSRQGAAYEQYF
TGCGCCAGCAGCTCCCGACAGGGGGCGGCCTACGAGCAGTACTTC
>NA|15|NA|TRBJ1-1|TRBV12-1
CASSLLRTGGLRAFF
TGTGCCAGCAGCCTCCTGCGGACAGGGGGCTTGAGGGCTTTCTTT
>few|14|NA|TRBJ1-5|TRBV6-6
CASSRGGGNQPQHF
TGTGCCAGCAGTCGAGGGGGGGGCAATCAGCCCCAGCATTTT
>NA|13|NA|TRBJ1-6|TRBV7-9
CASSLARDSPLHF
TGTGCCAGCAGCTTAGCGCGAGATTCACCCCTCCACTTT
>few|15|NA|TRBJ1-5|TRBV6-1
CASSEAWDSNQPQHF
TGTGCCAGCAGTGAAGCGTGGGACAGCAATCAGCCCCAGCATTTT
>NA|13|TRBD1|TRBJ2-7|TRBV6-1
CASSRGQAYEQYF
TGTGCCAGCAGTCGGGGACAGGCTTACGAGCAGTACTTC
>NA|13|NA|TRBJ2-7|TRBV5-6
CASSLITVYEQYF
TGTGCCAGCAGCTTGATCACGGTCTACGAGCAGTACTTC
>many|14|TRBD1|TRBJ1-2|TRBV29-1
CSVEGTGPFYGYTF
TGCAGCGTTGAGGGGACAGGGCCATTCTATGGCTACACCTTC